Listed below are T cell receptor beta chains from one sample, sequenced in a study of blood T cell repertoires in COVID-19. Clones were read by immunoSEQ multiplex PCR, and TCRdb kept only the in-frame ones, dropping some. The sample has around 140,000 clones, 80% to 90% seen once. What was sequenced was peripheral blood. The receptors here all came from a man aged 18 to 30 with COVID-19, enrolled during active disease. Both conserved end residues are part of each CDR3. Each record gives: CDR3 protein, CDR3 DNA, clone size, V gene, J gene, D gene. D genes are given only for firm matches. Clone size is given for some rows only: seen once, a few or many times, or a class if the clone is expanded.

cdr3_aa: CASSQEGPVGFEKLFF
cdr3_nt: TGTGCCAGCAGCCAAGAGGGGCCGGTGGGGTTTGAAAAACTGTTTTTT
clone_size: NA
v_call: TRBV3-1/TRBV3-2
j_call: TRBJ1-4
d_call: NA

cdr3_aa: CASSPGPRQPGLAWNEQFF
cdr3_nt: TGTGCCAGCAGCCCCGGGCCTCGACAGCCGGGACTAGCATGGAATGAGCAGTTCTTC
clone_size: NA
v_call: TRBV5-6
j_call: TRBJ2-1
d_call: TRBD2

cdr3_aa: CASSSATSAWETQYF
cdr3_nt: TGTGCCAGCAGCTCGGCGACTAGTGCGTGGGAGACCCAGTACTTC
clone_size: once
v_call: TRBV7-9
j_call: TRBJ2-5
d_call: NA

cdr3_aa: CASSEDKQYF
cdr3_nt: TGTGCCAGCAGTGAAGATAAGCAGTACTTC
clone_size: NA
v_call: TRBV2
j_call: TRBJ2-7
d_call: NA

cdr3_aa: CASMPDRFTEAFF
cdr3_nt: TGTGCCAGCATGCCGGACAGGTTCACTGAAGCTTTCTTT
clone_size: NA
v_call: TRBV2
j_call: TRBJ1-1
d_call: TRBD1

cdr3_aa: CASKDFLREGEQYF
cdr3_nt: TGTGCCAGCAAAGACTTTCTGCGGGAGGGTGAGCAGTACTTC
clone_size: NA
v_call: TRBV6-6
j_call: TRBJ2-7
d_call: TRBD2

cdr3_aa: CAWSETTGGLETQYF
cdr3_nt: TGTGCCTGGAGTGAAACGACAGGGGGTCTGGAGACCCAGTACTTC
clone_size: NA
v_call: TRBV30
j_call: TRBJ2-5
d_call: TRBD1

cdr3_aa: CASSWKSGTQYF
cdr3_nt: TGTGCCAGCAGCTGGAAGTCGGGGACCCAGTACTTC
clone_size: NA
v_call: TRBV5-6
j_call: TRBJ2-5
d_call: NA

cdr3_aa: CASSMLDGGSYNEQFF
cdr3_nt: TGTGCCAGTAGTATGCTTGACGGGGGCTCCTACAATGAGCAGTTCTTC
clone_size: NA
v_call: TRBV19
j_call: TRBJ2-1
d_call: NA

cdr3_aa: CASSAGEGIPTYEQYF
cdr3_nt: TGTGCCAGCAGCGCGGGGGAGGGGATCCCCACCTACGAGCAGTACTTC
clone_size: NA
v_call: TRBV9
j_call: TRBJ2-7
d_call: TRBD2

cdr3_aa: CASSMGPTGLYYEQYF
cdr3_nt: TGTGCCAGCAGCATGGGGCCGACCGGACTTTACTACGAGCAGTACTTC
clone_size: NA
v_call: TRBV5-6
j_call: TRBJ2-7
d_call: NA

cdr3_aa: CASSQDRLALIPRFF
cdr3_nt: TGCGCCAGCAGCCAAGATAGGCTAGCTTTGATCCCTCGGTTCTTC
clone_size: NA
v_call: TRBV4-3
j_call: TRBJ2-1
d_call: NA

cdr3_aa: CASSDAPGTDTQYF
cdr3_nt: TGTGCCAGCAGTGACGCTCCGGGCACAGATACGCAGTATTTT
clone_size: NA
v_call: TRBV6-4
j_call: TRBJ2-3
d_call: NA

cdr3_aa: CASRPGTGFHNEKLFF
cdr3_nt: TGTGCCAGCAGGCCCGGGACAGGGTTCCATAATGAAAAACTGTTTTTT
clone_size: NA
v_call: TRBV2
j_call: TRBJ1-4
d_call: TRBD1

cdr3_aa: CASSSTGWNSPLHF
cdr3_nt: TGTGCCAGCAGTTCGACAGGGTGGAATTCACCCCTCCACTTT
clone_size: NA
v_call: TRBV27
j_call: TRBJ1-6
d_call: TRBD1

cdr3_aa: CATSRIRGQAPLHF
cdr3_nt: TGTGCCACCAGCAGAATTAGGGGGCAGGCACCCCTCCACTTT
clone_size: NA
v_call: TRBV15
j_call: TRBJ1-6
d_call: TRBD1

cdr3_aa: CASSSNSEPSYEQYF
cdr3_nt: TGTGCCAGCAGTTCAAACAGTGAGCCGTCCTACGAGCAGTACTTC
clone_size: NA
v_call: TRBV6-2/TRBV6-3
j_call: TRBJ2-7
d_call: NA

cdr3_aa: CASSYRPGDTEAFF
cdr3_nt: TGTGCCAGCAGTTACCGGCCAGGGGACACTGAAGCTTTCTTT
clone_size: NA
v_call: TRBV6-6
j_call: TRBJ1-1
d_call: NA

cdr3_aa: CATSDSTSGAGGDTQYF
cdr3_nt: TGTGCCACCAGTGATTCAACGAGCGGAGCCGGGGGTGATACGCAGTATTTT
clone_size: NA
v_call: TRBV24-1
j_call: TRBJ2-3
d_call: NA

cdr3_aa: CASSPGQGRRGAFF
cdr3_nt: TGTGCCAGCAGTCCGGGACAGGGTAGGAGAGGAGCTTTCTTT
clone_size: NA
v_call: TRBV6-5
j_call: TRBJ1-1
d_call: TRBD1

cdr3_aa: CASSQVVMRTNEKLLF
cdr3_nt: TGTGCCAGCAGCCAAGTTGTAATGAGGACTAATGAAAAACTGCTTTTT
clone_size: NA
v_call: TRBV3-1/TRBV3-2
j_call: TRBJ1-4
d_call: NA

cdr3_aa: CAISGQGPYGYTF
cdr3_nt: TGTGCCATCAGTGGACAGGGGCCCTATGGCTACACCTTC
clone_size: NA
v_call: TRBV10-3
j_call: TRBJ1-2
d_call: TRBD1

cdr3_aa: CASSIWLERDTDTQYF
cdr3_nt: TGTGCCAGTAGTATCTGGTTAGAGAGGGACACAGATACGCAGTATTTT
clone_size: NA
v_call: TRBV19
j_call: TRBJ2-3
d_call: NA

cdr3_aa: CASSLLGQSYEQYF
cdr3_nt: TGTGCCAGCAGTTTATTGGGACAGTCCTACGAGCAGTACTTC
clone_size: NA
v_call: TRBV27
j_call: TRBJ2-7
d_call: TRBD1

cdr3_aa: CASSQDRGLAVYEQYF
cdr3_nt: TGTGCCAGCAGCCAAGATCGGGGACTAGCGGTCTACGAGCAGTACTTC
clone_size: once
v_call: TRBV3-1/TRBV3-2
j_call: TRBJ2-7
d_call: TRBD2

cdr3_aa: CASSPGPGTRGTNTGELFF
cdr3_nt: TGCGCCAGCAGCCCCGGACCGGGGACTAGGGGGACGAACACCGGGGAGCTGTTTTTT
clone_size: once
v_call: TRBV4-3
j_call: TRBJ2-2
d_call: TRBD2

cdr3_aa: CASSLVLAGRANEQFF
cdr3_nt: TGTGCCAGCAGCTTAGTTCTAGCGGGGAGAGCGAATGAGCAGTTCTTC
clone_size: NA
v_call: TRBV7-9
j_call: TRBJ2-1
d_call: TRBD2

cdr3_aa: CASSQDGGRGYASQNEQFF
cdr3_nt: TGTGCCAGCAGCCAAGACGGCGGGAGAGGATATGCTTCTCAGAATGAGCAGTTCTTC
clone_size: NA
v_call: TRBV4-2
j_call: TRBJ2-1
d_call: TRBD2

cdr3_aa: CASSMGTGYPNEQFF
cdr3_nt: TGTGCCAGTAGTATGGGGACAGGGTACCCCAATGAGCAGTTCTTC
clone_size: once
v_call: TRBV19
j_call: TRBJ2-1
d_call: TRBD1

cdr3_aa: CSVEMAGNYGYTF
cdr3_nt: TGCAGCGTTGAGATGGCAGGGAACTATGGCTACACCTTC
clone_size: NA
v_call: TRBV29-1
j_call: TRBJ1-2
d_call: NA

cdr3_aa: CASGFGGMNTGELFF
cdr3_nt: TGTGCTAGTGGTTTCGGCGGGATGAACACCGGGGAGCTGTTTTTT
clone_size: once
v_call: TRBV12-5
j_call: TRBJ2-2
d_call: NA

cdr3_aa: CATNDWVGRPNEKLLF
cdr3_nt: TGTGCCACCAACGACTGGGTAGGCCGGCCTAATGAAAAACTGCTTTTT
clone_size: NA
v_call: TRBV15
j_call: TRBJ1-4
d_call: NA

cdr3_aa: CASSYAQGGSNEQFF
cdr3_nt: TGTGCCAGCAGTTACGCCCAGGGTGGGTCGAATGAGCAGTTCTTC
clone_size: once
v_call: TRBV6-2/TRBV6-3
j_call: TRBJ2-1
d_call: NA

cdr3_aa: CASSFRDTKRGEQFF
cdr3_nt: TGTGCCAGCAGCTTTAGAGACACCAAAAGGGGTGAGCAGTTCTTC
clone_size: NA
v_call: TRBV7-9
j_call: TRBJ2-1
d_call: NA

cdr3_aa: CASSSGTGRYTEAFF
cdr3_nt: TGTGCCAGCAGCTCGGGGACAGGGAGGTACACTGAAGCTTTCTTT
clone_size: NA
v_call: TRBV7-9
j_call: TRBJ1-1
d_call: TRBD1

cdr3_aa: CASSQVFSSFGIQYF
cdr3_nt: TGCGCCAGCAGCCAAGTCTTCTCTAGCTTTGGCATTCAGTACTTC
clone_size: NA
v_call: TRBV4-3
j_call: TRBJ2-4
d_call: NA

cdr3_aa: CAWSVTGVTYEQYF
cdr3_nt: TGTGCCTGGAGTGTAACGGGGGTGACCTACGAGCAGTACTTC
clone_size: NA
v_call: TRBV30
j_call: TRBJ2-7
d_call: NA

cdr3_aa: CASSLLSGQNNSPLHF
cdr3_nt: TGTGCCAGCAGTTTGCTATCGGGACAGAATAATTCACCCCTCCACTTT
clone_size: NA
v_call: TRBV28
j_call: TRBJ1-6
d_call: TRBD1

cdr3_aa: CASSGLAAYEQYF
cdr3_nt: TGTGCCAGCAGTGGACTAGCGGCCTACGAGCAGTACTTC
clone_size: few
v_call: TRBV28
j_call: TRBJ2-7
d_call: TRBD2

cdr3_aa: CATSAGQNTGELFF
cdr3_nt: TGTGCCACCAGCGCGGGGCAGAACACCGGGGAGCTGTTTTTT
clone_size: NA
v_call: TRBV24-1
j_call: TRBJ2-2
d_call: NA

cdr3_aa: CASSIEDFSGNTIYF
cdr3_nt: TGTGCCAGTAGTATCGAGGACTTCTCTGGAAACACCATATATTTT
clone_size: once
v_call: TRBV19
j_call: TRBJ1-3
d_call: NA

cdr3_aa: CATLNTGELFF
cdr3_nt: TGTGCCACCTTAAACACCGGGGAGCTGTTTTTT
clone_size: NA
v_call: TRBV27
j_call: TRBJ2-2
d_call: NA

cdr3_aa: CATRGWAGGNTGELFF
cdr3_nt: TGTGCCACTAGGGGATGGGCGGGAGGAAACACCGGGGAGCTGTTTTTT
clone_size: NA
v_call: TRBV19
j_call: TRBJ2-2
d_call: TRBD2

cdr3_aa: CASSSVPDTQYF
cdr3_nt: TGTGCCAGCAGTTCCGTTCCAGATACGCAGTATTTT
clone_size: NA
v_call: TRBV27
j_call: TRBJ2-3
d_call: NA

cdr3_aa: CASTLQGDEQYF
cdr3_nt: TGTGCCAGCACTTTACAGGGTGACGAGCAGTACTTC
clone_size: NA
v_call: TRBV6-6
j_call: TRBJ2-7
d_call: NA

cdr3_aa: CASSQDLTPRSPNEKLLF
cdr3_nt: TGCGCCAGCAGCCAAGATCTCACCCCTCGGAGCCCTAATGAAAAACTGCTTTTT
clone_size: NA
v_call: TRBV4-3
j_call: TRBJ1-4
d_call: NA

cdr3_aa: CAIRIAGGGHEQYF
cdr3_nt: TGTGCCATCAGAATAGCGGGAGGAGGCCACGAGCAGTACTTC
clone_size: NA
v_call: TRBV10-3
j_call: TRBJ2-7
d_call: TRBD2

cdr3_aa: CASSKYSRGPGNTIYF
cdr3_nt: TGTGCCAGCAGCAAATACTCCAGGGGGCCTGGAAACACCATATATTTT
clone_size: NA
v_call: TRBV21-1
j_call: TRBJ1-3
d_call: NA

cdr3_aa: CASSLAPGKYEQYF
cdr3_nt: TGTGCCAGCAGCTTGGCTCCAGGAAAGTACGAGCAGTACTTC
clone_size: NA
v_call: TRBV5-6
j_call: TRBJ2-7
d_call: NA

cdr3_aa: CASSERGSSYNSPLHF
cdr3_nt: TGTGCCAGCAGTGAACGGGGGAGCTCCTATAATTCACCCCTCCACTTT
clone_size: NA
v_call: TRBV2
j_call: TRBJ1-6
d_call: NA

cdr3_aa: CASSRDSYEQYF
cdr3_nt: TGTGCCAGCAGCCGGGACTCCTACGAGCAGTACTTC
clone_size: NA
v_call: TRBV6-5
j_call: TRBJ2-7
d_call: NA

cdr3_aa: CASSPGQGFNQPQHF
cdr3_nt: TGCGCCAGCAGCCCTGGACAAGGTTTCAATCAGCCCCAGCATTTT
clone_size: NA
v_call: TRBV5-1
j_call: TRBJ1-5
d_call: NA

cdr3_aa: CASTPVGTGWDGQFF
cdr3_nt: TGCGCCAGCACCCCGGTGGGGACAGGGTGGGACGGGCAGTTCTTC
clone_size: NA
v_call: TRBV4-1
j_call: TRBJ2-1
d_call: TRBD1

cdr3_aa: CASGLVEGYSNQPQHF
cdr3_nt: TGTGCTAGTGGTTTGGTGGAGGGTTATAGCAATCAGCCCCAGCATTTT
clone_size: NA
v_call: TRBV12-5
j_call: TRBJ1-5
d_call: NA